The source of this T cell receptor (beta chain) is a study of cytomegalovirus exposure and HLA in healthy donors. For this clone: Its antigen is unidentified. Compared with germline, one end of the junction differs, possibly owing to a read error.

Regarding the study as a whole: Rare TCR sequences predominated, though certain public TCRs were found in many donors. In a later analysis, CMV-associated beta chains were mostly HLA-associated, it appeared. Later analysis associated a missense DCLRE1C variant with TCR beta V- and J-gene trimming.

In the PCR, 60 Vbeta and 13 Jbeta primers were used. Profiling relied on immunoSEQ multiplex PCR, and the TCRdb table lists in-frame clones only, not all of them. The data contain 200,000 to 250,000 clones, 70% to 90% of them seen just once; the ten biggest clones take up 1% to 1.5%. CDR1 and CDR2 from the germline V gene are SEHNR and FQNEAQ (reference sequence). This CDR3 spans 13 amino acids. The TCR originated in a human donor in good health. Specimen: PBMCs. The chain joins TRBV7-9 to TRBJ2-7; no clear D gene. The CDR3 DNA reads as TGTTCCAGCAGCTCACAGAGATCCTACGAGCAGTACTTC. Translating gives CSSSSQRSYEQYF.